A single sample is the source of the 32 T cell receptor beta chains below, sequenced in a study of cytomegalovirus exposure and HLA in healthy donors. The primer mix had 60 Vbeta and 13 Jbeta primers. Profiling relied on immunoSEQ multiplex PCR, and the TCRdb table lists in-frame clones only, not all of them. The repertoire table contains 200,000 to 250,000 clones. Sequenced sample: PBMCs. The receptor source for this set is a girl under 10 years old in good health and CMV-seropositive.

V gene TRBV28 combines with J gene TRBJ1-2, with TRBD1 matching 9 bases. Germline V lookup: CDR1 MDHEN, CDR2 SYDVKM. J lost 3 bases, V lost 5 bases, and 7 bases had no gene match. The CDR3 is 15 amino acids. DNA of the CDR3: TGTGCCAGCAGTCGCCGGGACAGGGTCTACTATGGCTACACCTTC. The encoded protein is CASSRRDRVYYGYTF.

The V call is TRBV28, the J call TRBJ2-2; D not certain. V gave up 6 bases and J gave up 6 bases, with 14 bases separating them. This CDR3 has 14 amino acids. Germline V CDR1 and CDR2: MDHEN, SYDVKM. CDR3 sequence: CASSRFLVAGELFF. The CDR3 bases are TGTGCCAGCAGCCGATTCCTAGTGGCCGGGGAGCTGTTTTTT.

The chain links TRBV28 to TRBJ1-1, with 9 bases aligning to TRBD1. There are 14 residues in the CDR3. Germline CDR1 MDHEN, CDR2 SYDVKM. V dropped 6 bases and J dropped 5; count of bases not matched to a gene: 7. CDR3 loop: CASSPGQGWTEAFF. The CDR3 coding sequence is TGTGCCAGCAGCCCGGGACAGGGTTGGACTGAAGCTTTCTTT.

The chain joins TRBV28 to TRBJ1-2; perhaps TRBD1 as D (5 bases). Germline assignment: CDR1 MDHEN and CDR2 SYDVKM. V gave up 5 bases and J gave up 8 bases, with 12 bases separating them. The CDR3 consists of 12 residues. DNA for the CDR3: TGTGCCAGCAGTGTAAGCTCAGGGGGCTACACCTTC. It codes for CASSVSSGGYTF.

The chain couples TRBV18 to TRBJ2-7, with 7 nucleotides matching TRBD1. CDR1 and CDR2 (germline): KGHSH, LQKENI. J lost 0 bases, V lost 1 base, and 12 bases had no gene match. The length of the CDR3 is 18 residues. CDR3 sequence: CASSPRVPGTASSYEQYF. Written as DNA, the CDR3 is TGTGCCAGCTCACCACGGGTTCCCGGGACAGCGAGCTCCTACGAGCAGTACTTC.

The chain has TRBV4-2 and TRBJ2-1; 7 bases align to TRBD2. With V trimmed by 4 bases and J by 0 bases, 9 bases remained unmatched. The length of the CDR3 is 17 residues. Germline CDR1 and CDR2: LGHNA and YNFKEQ. Written as DNA, the CDR3 is TGTGCCAGCAGCCGTTCCCCAACTAGCGACTCCTACAATGAGCAGTTCTTC. Translation: CASSRSPTSDSYNEQFF.

The CDR3 here is CASSYYPGRAGETQYF. The CDR3, as DNA: TGTGCCAGCAGTTACTACCCGGGGAGGGCAGGGGAGACCCAGTACTTC. The chain combines TRBV6-6 with TRBJ2-5, with 7 bases matching TRBD2. The V and J ends lost 1 base and 5 bases, in that order; junction bases with no gene match: 10. Germline V gives CDR1 MNHNY, CDR2 SVGAGI (reference sequence). The CDR3 covers 16 residues.

V is TRBV7-2 and J is TRBJ2-3; maybe TRBD2 (5 bases). V was clipped by 4 bases and J by 5 bases, with 7 bases between them. Germline V CDR1 and CDR2: SGHTA, FQGNSA. This CDR3 has 12 amino acids. This CDR3 is CASSWGVDTQYF. In DNA form, the CDR3 reads TGTGCCAGCAGCTGGGGAGTAGATACGCAGTATTTT.

V is TRBV7-2 and J is TRBJ2-3; no reliable D call. Germline CDR1 and CDR2: SGHTA and FQGNSA. Trimming shortened V by 2 bases and J by 6 bases, and 6 bases separated the two germline ends. The CDR3 extends over 12 amino acids. The DNA for the CDR3 is TGTGCCAGCAGCTTATCCTCGGATACGCAGTATTTT. This gives the protein CASSLSSDTQYF.

The V call is TRBV11-3, the J call TRBJ2-3, with TRBD2 matching over 14 bases. The CDR3 extends over 16 amino acids. Germline V gives CDR1 SGHNT, CDR2 YENEEA. The trim removed 3 bases at V and 5 bases at J, leaving 4 bases unmatched. The CDR3 is CASSLGLAGERDTQYF. The DNA of the CDR3 is TGTGCCAGCAGCTTGGGACTAGCGGGAGAGCGAGATACGCAGTATTTT.

The chain joins TRBV5-1 to TRBJ2-2; 8 nucleotides agree with TRBD1. Germline-derived CDR1 and CDR2 are SGHRS and YFSETQ. Trimming cost V 1 base and J 7 bases; bases outside gene matches: 6. This CDR3 is 15 amino acids long. The CDR3 protein is CASSLLTGVDGELFF. The CDR3 DNA reads TGCGCCAGCAGCTTGTTGACAGGGGTTGACGGGGAGCTGTTTTTT.

The chain has TRBV6-5 and TRBJ2-1; 7 bases are shared with TRBD2. In germline, CDR1 is MNHEY, CDR2 SVGAGI. V shed 0 bases, J shed 8 bases, and the junction held 10 bases outside the gene matches. The CDR3 extends over 16 amino acids. In nucleotides, the CDR3 is TGTGCCAGCAGTTACTCTTATACGGGAGGATTCCATGAGCAGTTCTTC. This gives the protein CASSYSYTGGFHEQFF.

The genes are TRBV5-6 and TRBJ1-5; no clear D gene. This CDR3 contains 13 residues. Germline V gene data show CDR1 as SGHDT and CDR2 as YYEEEE. V gave up 4 bases and J gave up 4 bases, with 9 bases separating them. The chain's CDR3 is CASSNHGNQPQHF. The CDR3 bases are TGTGCCAGCAGCAACCACGGTAATCAGCCCCAGCATTTT.

The J gene is TRBJ2-5, the V gene TRBV6-4; 10 bases line up with TRBD2. The V segment lost 0 bases and the J segment 5 bases; nucleotides outside the gene matches: 12. Germline values: CDR1 MRHNA, CDR2 SNTAGT. This CDR3 has 18 amino acids. The CDR3 DNA is TGTGCCAGCAGTGACTCTGGCCTAGCGGGAGAATTCACGGAGACCCAGTACTTC. Translating it yields CASSDSGLAGEFTETQYF.

The chain joins TRBV6-5 to TRBJ2-6; D is uncertain. The germline gives CDR1 MNHEY, CDR2 SVGAGI. The V end lost 5 bases, the J end lost 0 bases, and 5 bases lay between the germline ends. The CDR3 totals 14 residues. CDR3 in amino acids: CASSLYSGANVLTF. In nucleotides, the CDR3 is TGTGCCAGCAGTCTTTACTCTGGGGCCAACGTCCTGACTTTC.

The chain combines TRBV27 with TRBJ1-2; 9 positions match TRBD1. J gave up 3 bases and V 2 bases, and 4 bases lay outside the gene matches. This CDR3 spans 15 amino acids. Germline CDR1 is MNHEY and CDR2 is SMNVEV (reference sequence). The CDR3 nucleotides are TGTGCCAGCAGTTTAACCGGGACAGGGTACTATGGCTACACCTTC. Its protein is CASSLTGTGYYGYTF.

The chain is built from TRBV29-1 and TRBJ2-3, with 10 bases fitting TRBD2. The CDR3 runs to 15 residues. In germline, CDR1 is SQVTM, CDR2 ANQGSEA. V shed 4 bases, J shed 3 bases, and the junction held 7 bases outside the gene matches. The CDR3 sequence: CSVVTSGNYTDTQYF. For the CDR3, the DNA is TGCAGCGTTGTCACTAGCGGGAACTATACAGATACGCAGTATTTT.

The chain recombines TRBV28 with TRBJ1-5; TRBD1 might be the D (6 bases). Trimming stripped 6 bases from V and 3 bases from J, with 12 bases between. Germline lookup yields CDR1 MDHEN and CDR2 SYDVKM. CDR3 length: 14 amino acids. The CDR3 spells CASSQTGINQPQHF. As DNA, the CDR3 is TGTGCCAGCAGCCAGACAGGAATCAATCAGCCCCAGCATTTT.

The genes are TRBV27 and TRBJ2-7, with 10 bases matching TRBD1. This CDR3 has 14 amino acids. V was clipped by 6 bases and J by 2 bases; unmatched bases: 4. In germline, CDR1 is MNHEY, CDR2 SMNVEV (reference sequence). The CDR3 DNA follows: TGTGCCAGCAGCCGGACAGGGGGAACCTACGAGCAGTACTTC. Translated: CASSRTGGTYEQYF.

This chain connects TRBV27 to TRBJ1-4; 7 bases line up with TRBD1. Unmatched junction bases numbered 3, after V lost 1 base and J lost 4 bases. The germline CDR1 and CDR2 sequences are MNHEY and SMNVEV (reference sequence). CDR3 length: 15 residues. CDR3 region: CASSLYGTVNEKLFF. CDR3 nucleotides: TGTGCCAGCAGTTTATACGGGACAGTTAATGAAAAACTGTTTTTT.

The chain employs TRBV6-1 and TRBJ1-5; a possible D gene is TRBD1 (6 bases). The CDR3 is 13 residues long. V gave up 10 bases and J gave up 5 bases, with 15 bases separating them. Germline CDR1 and CDR2: MNHNS and SASEGT. CDR3 sequence: CATRWGLDQPQHF. The CDR3 DNA reads as TGTGCCACCCGCTGGGGGCTTGATCAGCCCCAGCATTTT.

This sequence joins TRBV4-2 and TRBJ2-2, with TRBD1 matching 9 bases. The CDR3 contains 15 residues. Germline V CDR1 and CDR2: LGHNA, YNFKEQ. V was pared by 2 bases and J by 4 bases, with 2 bases of the junction left unmatched. DNA for the CDR3: TGTGCCAGCAGCCAACCGGGACAGGGCACCGGGGAGCTGTTTTTT. Translating gives CASSQPGQGTGELFF.

The rearrangement links TRBV5-5 to TRBJ2-7; 7 nucleotides line up with TRBD2. The CDR3 covers 14 residues. Germline V gene sequence: CDR1 SGHKS, CDR2 YYEKEE (reference sequence). J gave up 0 bases and V 3 bases, and 3 bases lay outside the gene matches. The DNA of the CDR3 is TGTGCCAGCAGCTCTAGCGGTAGCTCCTACGAGCAGTACTTC. Protein: CASSSSGSSYEQYF.

DNA for the CDR3: TGCGCCAGCAGCTTGGGGCTAGCGGTGTATGAGCAGTTCTTC. Translation gives CASSLGLAVYEQFF. This chain joins TRBV5-1 and TRBJ2-1; TRBD2 agrees at 7 bases. CDR3 size: 14 residues. The germline V gene encodes CDR1 SGHRS and CDR2 YFSETQ. V dropped 0 bases and J dropped 8; count of bases not matched to a gene: 5.

The chain joins TRBV28 to TRBJ2-3, with no clear D. The CDR3 covers 16 residues. V lost 3 bases, J lost 2 bases, and 15 bases lay in between. Germline V CDR1 and CDR2: MDHEN, SYDVKM. The CDR3 protein is CASSFSQTHFTDTQYF. CDR3 nucleotides: TGTGCCAGCAGTTTTAGCCAAACCCACTTCACAGATACGCAGTATTTT.

This sequence joins TRBV11-2 and TRBJ2-7, with 11 bases lining up with TRBD1. The CDR3 has 17 residues. The V gene's germline CDR1 is SGHAT and CDR2 FQNNGV. V lost 1 base to trimming and J lost 6 bases; unmatched junction nucleotides: 11. CDR3 sequence: CASSLAGQGAFWGEQYF. The CDR3, as DNA: TGTGCCAGCAGCTTAGCCGGACAGGGGGCGTTTTGGGGCGAGCAGTACTTC.

The V gene is TRBV6-1, the J gene TRBJ2-1, with D possibly TRBD2 on 6 matching bases. Germline lookup yields CDR1 MNHNS and CDR2 SASEGT. The CDR3 is made up of 14 amino acids. CDR3 nucleotide sequence: TGTGGGGCCCGGGCGGGAAACGCCTACAATGAGCAGTTCTTC. This codes for CGARAGNAYNEQFF.

The rearrangement links TRBV7-9 to TRBJ2-2, with a possible D match to TRBD2 (7 bases). V was shortened by 5 bases and J by 0 bases, with 13 bases between the two germline ends. The germline CDR1 and CDR2 sequences are SEHNR and FQNEAQ (reference sequence). CDR3 length equals 16 residues. The CDR3 spells CASSPPGGTNTGELFF. In nucleotides, the CDR3 is TGTGCCAGCAGCCCCCCGGGGGGCACGAACACCGGGGAGCTGTTTTTT.

Comments on this clone: Other DNA sequences of this sample code for an identical CDR3. V is TRBV10-3 and J is TRBJ2-7, with D perhaps matching TRBD2 (7 bases). V lost 7 bases and J 3 bases, leaving 16 bases between the germline ends. Germline V gene data show CDR1 as ENHRY and CDR2 as SYGVKD. The CDR3 runs 14 residues. The CDR3 DNA reads TGTGCCATCACCGAGGGGGGGCCGAACTACGAGCAGTACTTC. It encodes CAITEGGPNYEQYF.

The chain recombines TRBV21-1 with TRBJ2-7; whether TRBD1, the table's D call, matches the DNA was not checked. TRBV21-1 is tagged as a pseudogene. CDR3 length: 15 residues. CDR3 residues: CARSYRDENSYEQYF. The CDR3 DNA reads as TGTGCCAGGTCGTACAGGGACGAGAACTCCTACGAGCAGTACTTC.

This chain connects TRBV4-1 to TRBJ2-1; 9 nucleotides line up with TRBD2. Germline loops: CDR1 MGHRA, CDR2 YSYEKL. This CDR3 has 20 residues. V trimming: 0 bases; J trimming: 5 bases; junction bases outside the gene matches: 17. Written as DNA, the CDR3 is TGCGCCAGCAGCCAAGATCAGTTCCTTCTGGGCGGGAGGGCCAACAATGAGCAGTTCTTC. Its protein is CASSQDQFLLGGRANNEQFF.

This chain links TRBV4-1 with TRBJ1-2; D might be TRBD1 (6 bases). V was cut by 1 base and J by 0 bases, with 12 bases left in between. The length of the CDR3 is 16 residues. CDR1 is MGHRA, CDR2 YSYEKL, per germline. The DNA of the CDR3 is TGCGCCAGCAGCCAAGTTGGGACACCAACTAACTATGGCTACACCTTC. Its translation is CASSQVGTPTNYGYTF.